These 26 T cell receptor beta chains were sequenced from one sample in a study of CD8 T cells in ankylosing spondylitis. TCRdb reprocessed the 5' RACE reads with MiXCR, giving one entry per CDR3 protein. The sample lists some 87,000 distinct CDR3 sequences, roughly 30% occurring once. Sequencing was performed on blood, either unsorted or a sorted T cell fraction (not recorded which). These receptors were collected from a male donor with ankylosing spondylitis or in good health (not recorded which).

In its sample, this clonotype was seen once. This chain connects TRBV10-3 to TRBJ2-1; D not certain. V lost 4 bases and J lost 5, with 15 bases in between. CDR1 ENHRY and CDR2 SYGVKD come from the germline V gene. The length of the CDR3 is 15 residues. The CDR3 sequence: CAISAGLRPDNEQFF. CDR3 DNA sequence: TGTGCCATCAGTGCCGGGCTCCGACCCGACAATGAGCAGTTCTTC.

About this clonotype: One end of the junction varies from germline; a read error may be responsible. The chain recombines TRBV3-1 with TRBJ2-7; tentative D call: TRBD2 (6 bases). The germline V gene encodes CDR1 LGHDT and CDR2 YNNKEL (reference sequence). The CDR3 length is 14 residues. The CDR3 DNA sequence: TGTGCCAGCATCCAAGAGGGTAGCGGTTACGAGCAGTACTTC. The encoded protein is CASIQEGSGYEQYF.

The V gene is TRBV20-1, the J gene TRBJ2-1; TRBD2 matches 8 bases. Trimming cost V 2 bases and J 6 bases; bases outside gene matches: 3. CDR1 is DFQATT and CDR2 is SNEGSKA in the germline V gene (reference sequence). CDR3 length equals 13 residues. The CDR3 protein is CSARRTSPNEQFF. CDR3 DNA sequence: TGCAGTGCTAGACGGACTAGCCCCAATGAGCAGTTCTTC.

The V gene is TRBV18, the J gene TRBJ2-3; 9 bases map to TRBD2. V shed 2 bases, J shed 2 bases, and the junction held 2 bases outside the gene matches. Germline CDR1 reads KGHSH; CDR2 reads LQKENI. The CDR3 runs to 15 residues. The CDR3 DNA reads TGTGCCAGCTCACCAACTAGCGGGTTCACAGATACGCAGTATTTT. It codes for CASSPTSGFTDTQYF.

This clonotype was found a few times. The CDR3 loop is CSARRVEQYF. DNA of the CDR3: TGCAGTGCTAGGCGGGTCGAGCAGTACTTC. V gene TRBV20-1 combines with J gene TRBJ2-7; the D gene is possibly TRBD2 (5 bases). Germline V lookup: CDR1 DFQATT, CDR2 SNEGSKA (reference sequence). The V gene lost 3 bases and the J gene lost 6 bases, with 6 bases spanning the gap. This CDR3 is built from 10 residues.

This clonotype was counted only a few times. The chain has TRBV5-1 and TRBJ2-7; 9 bases map to TRBD1. CDR3 length: 16 residues. V gave up 3 bases and J gave up 2 bases; unmatched junction bases: 9. Germline V CDR1 and CDR2: SGHRS, YFSETQ. CDR3 loop: CASSYVSGTGPYEQYF. DNA for the CDR3: TGCGCCAGCAGCTATGTATCCGGGACAGGGCCCTACGAGCAGTACTTC.

This sequence joins TRBV3-1 and TRBJ1-5, with a possible D match to TRBD1 (5 bases). CDR3 length equals 15 residues. Per germline, CDR1 LGHDT and CDR2 YNNKEL (reference sequence). Trimming pared 1 base from V and 4 bases from J, leaving 11 bases between. CDR3 in amino acids: CASSQGQGDNQPQHF. The CDR3 DNA follows: TGTGCCAGCAGCCAAGGTCAGGGTGATAATCAGCCCCAGCATTTT.

The rearrangement uses TRBV5-4 and TRBJ2-1; D unresolved. This CDR3 has 14 amino acids. V was trimmed by 4 bases and J by 2 bases, leaving 10 bases between them. The V gene's germline CDR1 is SGHNT and CDR2 YYREEE (reference sequence). CDR3 nucleotide sequence: TGTGCCAGCAGCCCGATATCGCCCTACAATGAGCAGTTCTTC. Amino acids: CASSPISPYNEQFF. The whole variable domain, filled in from reference TRBV5-4 and TRBJ2-1, reads ETGVTQSPTHLIKTRGQQVTLRCSSQSGHNTVSWYQQALGQGPQFIFQYYREEENGRGNFPPRFSGLQFPNYSSELNVNALELDDSALYLCASSPISPYNEQFFGPGTRLTVL.

This chain links TRBV5-5 with TRBJ1-3; perhaps TRBD1 as D (5 bases). V shed 1 base and J shed 0 bases, with 8 bases lying between them. Germline V lookup: CDR1 SGHKS, CDR2 YYEKEE (reference sequence). The CDR3 totals 15 residues. The CDR3: CASSLQGLSGNTIYF. The DNA for the CDR3 is TGTGCCAGCAGCTTGCAGGGCCTCTCTGGAAACACCATATATTTT.

This clonotype was observed a few times. CDR3 loop: CSARDQKRGRGFNEQFF. In nucleotides, the CDR3 is TGCAGTGCTAGAGATCAGAAACGGGGCAGGGGATTCAATGAGCAGTTCTTC. The J gene is TRBJ2-1, the V gene TRBV20-1; maybe TRBD1 (6 bases). The CDR3 has 17 residues. The germline V and J ends were trimmed by 0 bases and 6 bases, with 21 bases remaining between them. Germline CDR1 DFQATT, CDR2 SNEGSKA (reference sequence).

The rearrangement joins TRBV24-1 to TRBJ1-2; TRBD1 agrees at 7 bases. The ends lost 4 bases at V and 4 bases at J; junction bases unmatched: 5. Germline CDR1 KGHDR, CDR2 SFDVKD. The CDR3 extends over 14 amino acids. The CDR3: CATSDLDRFYGYTF. CDR3 coding DNA: TGTGCCACCAGTGACTTGGACAGGTTCTATGGCTACACCTTC.

This clonotype was counted a few times. The V and J genes are TRBV10-3 and TRBJ2-1, with D unclear. In germline, CDR1 is ENHRY, CDR2 SYGVKD. The CDR3 totals 12 residues. V shed 3 bases and J shed 8 bases, with 8 bases lying between them. This CDR3 is CAISEGRDEQFF. The CDR3 DNA follows: TGTGCCATCAGTGAAGGCCGAGATGAGCAGTTCTTC.

The chain employs TRBV5-1 and TRBJ2-3, with D uncertain. The V and J ends lost 4 bases and 0 bases respectively, with 12 bases between them. Germline V gene lookup returns CDR1 SGHRS and CDR2 YFSETQ. This CDR3 is 15 amino acids long. Here the CDR3 reads CASSPKGDSTDTQYF. DNA for the CDR3: TGCGCCAGCAGCCCTAAAGGAGATAGCACAGATACGCAGTATTTT. Full variable domain (rest looked up from reference TRBV5-1 and TRBJ2-3): KAGVTQTPRYLIKTRGQQVTLSCSPISGHRSVSWYQQTPGQGLQFLFEYFSETQRNKGNFPGRFSGRQFSNSRSEMNVSTLELGDSALYLCASSPKGDSTDTQYFGPGTRLTVL.

J is TRBJ1-5 and V is TRBV12-3 or TRBV12-4; the D is unclear. V lost 7 bases, J lost 7 bases, and 5 bases lay in between. This CDR3 has 10 amino acids. DNA of the CDR3: TGTGCCAGCACAGGACAGCCCCAGCATTTT. This codes for CASTGQPQHF.

The rearrangement joins TRBV27 to TRBJ1-1; 8 bases fit TRBD1. Trimming took 4 bases from V and 1 from J; bases not matched to a gene: 8. The CDR3 length is 16 residues. From germline, CDR1 is MNHEY and CDR2 SMNVEV (reference sequence). Written as DNA, the CDR3 is TGTGCCAGCAGTTACCTCGGGACAGGATCGAACACTGAAGCTTTCTTT. This translates into CASSYLGTGSNTEAFF.

This sequence joins TRBV27 and TRBJ2-2; D gene uncertain. This CDR3 has 15 amino acids. Germline-derived CDR1 and CDR2 are MNHEY and SMNVEV (reference sequence). Trimming shortened V by 5 bases and J by 4 bases, and 14 bases separated the two germline ends. CDR3 sequence (DNA): TGTGCCAGCAGTCCCAAGGCGTGGGTCACCGGGGAGCTGTTTTTT. Protein product: CASSPKAWVTGELFF.

There are a few counts of this clonotype. The junction departs from germline at one end; a sequencing error may be responsible. The chain employs TRBV5-1 and TRBJ2-5; D remains unclear. In germline, CDR1 is SGHRS, CDR2 YFSETQ. This CDR3 has 12 amino acids. The CDR3 bases are TGCGCCAGCAGCTTGGACCATGAGACCCAGTACTTC. Translating it yields CASSLDHETQYF.

In its sample, this clonotype was seen many times. The chain recombines TRBV12-3 or TRBV12-4 with TRBJ2-3; no firm D call. The length of the CDR3 is 12 residues. The V gene lost 6 bases and the J gene lost 2 bases, with 6 bases spanning the gap. The CDR3 nucleotides read TGTGCCAGCAGGCTCCACACAGATACGCAGTATTTT. Translating it yields CASRLHTDTQYF.

This chain connects TRBV20-1 to TRBJ1-1; 7 bases line up with TRBD1. There are 16 residues in the CDR3. Germline V gene lookup returns CDR1 DFQATT and CDR2 SNEGSKA (reference sequence). Trimming removed 0 bases from V and 0 bases from J; junction bases left unmatched: 7. CDR3 coding DNA: TGCAGTGCTAGAGACGCCACAGGGGTTATGAACACTGAAGCTTTCTTT. Its protein product is CSARDATGVMNTEAFF.

A few counts support this clonotype. The rearrangement joins TRBV27 to TRBJ2-3; D not resolved. The length of the CDR3 is 11 residues. CDR1 and CDR2 from the germline V gene are MNHEY and SMNVEV (reference sequence). The V gene lost 11 bases and the J gene lost 6 bases, with 12 bases spanning the gap. The CDR3 DNA follows: TGTGCCGCCCGGTGGGCTGATACGCAGTATTTT. Translation gives CAARWADTQYF.

This clonotype turned up a few times. The chain links TRBV18 to TRBJ1-1; 7 bases are shared with TRBD1. The CDR3 covers 14 residues. Per the germline V gene, CDR1 is KGHSH and CDR2 is LQKENI. V dropped 3 bases and J dropped 4; count of bases not matched to a gene: 5. The CDR3 here is CASSPETGSTEAFF. The CDR3, as DNA: TGTGCCAGCTCACCGGAGACAGGGAGCACTGAAGCTTTCTTT.

This clonotype was detected a few times. The V and J genes are TRBV20-1 and TRBJ2-1; D is perhaps TRBD2 (6 bases). V dropped 3 bases and J dropped 5 bases, with 8 bases sitting between them. The CDR3 is 12 amino acids. Germline V CDR1 and CDR2: DFQATT, SNEGSKA (reference sequence). The CDR3 DNA reads as TGCAGTGCTAGGTGGAGGGACAATGAGCAGTTCTTC. Its translation is CSARWRDNEQFF.

This clonotype showed up just a few times. The chain employs TRBV18 and TRBJ2-3; D is unresolved. The CDR3 length is 15 residues. Germline-derived CDR1 and CDR2 are KGHSH and LQKENI. V shed 3 bases and J shed 3 bases, with 13 bases lying between them. Here the CDR3 reads CASSPRTALTDTQYF. Written as DNA, the CDR3 is TGTGCCAGCTCACCCCGGACGGCGTTAACAGATACGCAGTATTTT. Complete variable domain (other parts from reference TRBV18 and TRBJ2-3): NAGVMQNPRHLVRRRGQEARLRCSPMKGHSHVYWYRQLPEEGLKFMVYLQKENIIDESGMPKERFSAEFPKEGPSILRIQQVVRGDSAAYFCASSPRTALTDTQYFGPGTRLTVL.

This clonotype was observed a handful of times. V and J are TRBV5-1 and TRBJ1-2, with 7 bases lining up with TRBD1. CDR3 size: 12 residues. Trimming took 6 bases from V and 10 from J; bases not matched to a gene: 9. The germline V gene encodes CDR1 SGHRS and CDR2 YFSETQ. The CDR3 sequence: CASTRQGPNYTF. The DNA of the CDR3 is TGCGCCAGCACCCGACAGGGACCCAACTACACCTTC.

The gene calls are TRBV3-1 and TRBJ2-2; either TRBD1 or TRBD2 may supply D (5 bases each). CDR1 LGHDT and CDR2 YNNKEL come from the germline V gene (reference sequence). V dropped 0 bases and J dropped 7 bases, with 18 bases sitting between them. This CDR3 comprises 17 residues. CDR3 sequence reads: CASSQDGAGTRVGELFF. The DNA of the CDR3 is TGTGCCAGCAGCCAAGATGGGGCAGGGACGAGGGTCGGGGAGCTGTTTTTT.

This clonotype has only a few counts. The chain uses TRBV5-1 and TRBJ1-5; no firm D call. The CDR3 spans 14 residues. Germline V lookup: CDR1 SGHRS, CDR2 YFSETQ. V lost 4 bases, J lost 1 base, and 9 bases lay in between. CDR3 coding DNA: TGCGCCAGCAGCGAGTCCTCGAGCAATCAGCCCCAGCATTTT. This sequence encodes CASSESSSNQPQHF.